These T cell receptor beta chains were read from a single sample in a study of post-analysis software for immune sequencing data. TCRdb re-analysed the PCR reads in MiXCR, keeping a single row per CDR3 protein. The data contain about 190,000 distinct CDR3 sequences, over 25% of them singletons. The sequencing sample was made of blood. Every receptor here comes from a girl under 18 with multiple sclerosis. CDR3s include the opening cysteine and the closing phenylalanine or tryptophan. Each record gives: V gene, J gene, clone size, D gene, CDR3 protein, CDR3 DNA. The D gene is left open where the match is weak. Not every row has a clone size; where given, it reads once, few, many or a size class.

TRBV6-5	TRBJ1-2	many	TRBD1	CASSIDRGPKISGYTF	TGTGCCAGCAGTATTGACAGGGGCCCTAAGATAAGTGGCTACACCTTC
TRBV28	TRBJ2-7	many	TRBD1	CASSSSGTGKYEQYF	TGTGCCAGCAGTTCGAGTGGGACAGGGAAATACGAGCAGTACTTC
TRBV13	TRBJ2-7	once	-	CASSFLLYEQYF	TGTGCCAGCAGCTTCCTCTTATACGAGCAGTACTTC
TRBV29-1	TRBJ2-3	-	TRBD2	CSVERLAGTDTQYF	TGCAGCGTTGAGCGTCTAGCGGGAACAGATACGCAGTATTTT
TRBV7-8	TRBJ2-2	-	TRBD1	CASSIRGQENTGELFF	TGTGCCAGCAGCATACGAGGACAGGAGAACACCGGGGAGCTGTTTTTT
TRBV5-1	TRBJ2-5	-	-	CASSSRDRETQYF	TGCGCCAGCAGCTCCCGGGACCGGGAGACCCAGTACTTC
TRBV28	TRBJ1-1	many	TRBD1	CASILRPTGYVEAFF	TGTGCCAGCATTCTCCGGCCGACAGGGTATGTTGAAGCTTTCTTT
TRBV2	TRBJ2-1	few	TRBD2	CASSEGAGGYNEQFF	TGTGCCAGCAGTGAAGGTGCGGGGGGGTACAATGAGCAGTTCTTC
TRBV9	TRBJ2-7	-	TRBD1	CASSVEGQGPNEQYF	TGTGCCAGCAGCGTAGAGGGACAGGGTCCCAATGAGCAGTACTTC
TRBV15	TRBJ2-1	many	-	CATSRAIGAVPNEQFF	TGTGCCACCAGCAGAGCGATCGGGGCAGTACCCAATGAGCAGTTCTTC
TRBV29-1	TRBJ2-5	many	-	CSVERRVEGETQYF	TGCAGCGTCGAACGTAGGGTGGAAGGGGAGACCCAGTACTTC
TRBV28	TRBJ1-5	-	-	CASSLSFSGQPQHF	TGTGCCAGCAGTTTATCTTTCTCAGGTCAGCCCCAGCATTTT
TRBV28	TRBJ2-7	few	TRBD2	CASSPTTSGRTYEQYF	TGTGCCAGCAGTCCAACAACTAGCGGGAGGACCTACGAGCAGTACTTC
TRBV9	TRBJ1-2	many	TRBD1	CASSTRTGPSYGYTF	TGTGCCAGCAGCACCCGGACAGGGCCAAGCTATGGCTACACCTTC
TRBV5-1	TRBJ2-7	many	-	CASSSTGTYEQYF	TGCGCCAGCAGCTCGACAGGGACTTACGAGCAGTACTTC
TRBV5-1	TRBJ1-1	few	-	CASSLGNPGSEAFF	TGCGCCAGCAGCTTGGGTAATCCCGGGTCTGAAGCTTTCTTT
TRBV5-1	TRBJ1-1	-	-	CASSGGAEAFF	TGCGCCAGCAGCGGGGGGGCTGAAGCTTTCTTT
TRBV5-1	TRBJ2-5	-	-	CASTPGGDWETQYF	TGCGCCAGTACGCCCGGTGGCGATTGGGAGACCCAGTACTTC
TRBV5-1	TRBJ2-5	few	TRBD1	CASSSGGVEETQYF	TGCGCCAGCAGTTCAGGGGGAGTGGAAGAGACCCAGTACTTC
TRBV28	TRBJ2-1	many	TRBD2	CASTSQTSGTYNEQFF	TGTGCCAGCACCTCCCAGACTAGCGGGACATACAATGAGCAGTTCTTC
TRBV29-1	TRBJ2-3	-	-	CSVAKRGVSGNTMYF	TGCAGCGTTGCTAAGAGGGGAGTTTCTGGAAACACCATGTATTTT
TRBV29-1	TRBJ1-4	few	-	CSVVPGAGEKLFF	TGCAGCGTTGTGCCAGGGGCTGGTGAAAAACTGTTTTTT
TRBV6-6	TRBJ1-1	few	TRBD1	CASSPPGTGSDEAFF	TGTGCCAGCAGCCCCCCCGGGACAGGGTCTGATGAAGCTTTCTTT
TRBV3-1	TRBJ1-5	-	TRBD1	CASNQSTGDQPQHF	TGTGCCAGCAACCAGTCGACAGGGGACCAGCCCCAGCATTTT
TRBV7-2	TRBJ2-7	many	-	CASSLGGGFVYEQYF	TGTGCCAGCAGCTTAGGGGGTGGCTTTGTCTACGAGCAGTACTTC
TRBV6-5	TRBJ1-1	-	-	CATKGWGVDGATEAFF	TGTGCCACCAAGGGGTGGGGTGTTGATGGAGCGACTGAAGCTTTCTTT
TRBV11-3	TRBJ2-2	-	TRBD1	CASSLGGTGTGELFF	TGTGCCAGCAGCTTAGGAGGGACAGGGACCGGGGAGCTGTTTTTT
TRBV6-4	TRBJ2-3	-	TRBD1	CASSDGTGGTDTQYF	TGTGCCAGCAGTGACGGGACAGGGGGCACAGATACGCAGTATTTT
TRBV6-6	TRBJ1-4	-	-	CASSYKDSELFF	TGTGCCAGCAGTTACAAAGACAGCGAACTGTTTTTT